This TCR beta chain was sequenced for a study of shared clonotypes between healthy human individuals. Clones were read by immunoSEQ multiplex PCR, and TCRdb kept only the in-frame ones, dropping some. The table lists hundreds of thousands of clones, around three quarters of them singletons, with about 12% in the top ten. Trimming took 2 bases from V and 0 from J; bases not matched to a gene: 8. CDR3 length: 17 amino acids. Germline-derived CDR1 and CDR2 are ENHRY and SYGVKD. The receptor's source is a woman between 35 and 50 years old in good health. Some clones in this sample may be carry-over from other donors' samples. The J gene is TRBJ2-3, the V gene TRBV10-3, with 7 bases fitting TRBD2. The sample comprised PBMCs. Written as DNA, the CDR3 is TGTGCCATCAGTGAGGACCGGGACTACCTTAGCACAGATACGCAGTATTTT. It is translated as CAISEDRDYLSTDTQYF.